Listed below are T cell receptor beta chains from one sample, sequenced in a study of regulatory T cells in long-lasting Graves disease. One entry per CDR3 protein, called by TCRdb with MiXCR from the multiplex PCR reads. The repertoire includes fewer than 500,000 distinct CDR3 sequences, about a sixth of them detected once, and more than 10% sits in the top ten. The same data also went into a second study, on T cells in Graves' hyperthyroidism and ophthalmopathy.

The sample here was peripheral blood mononuclear cells (PBMCs), taken at new diagnosis, from a patient treated with antithyroid drugs. These receptor sequences come from a man aged 35 to 55 with Graves disease. Both conserved end residues are part of each CDR3. Each record gives: J gene, clone size, V gene, D gene, CDR3 length, CDR3 protein, CDR3 DNA. A D gene is named only where the DNA matches it firmly. For some rows the clone size is stated as once, few or many, or as a class when expanded; others skip it.

>TRBJ2-2|many|TRBV7-2|.|13
CASSPHPTGELFF
TGTGCCAGCAGCCCACATCCCACCGGGGAGCTGTTTTTT
>TRBJ2-7|many|TRBV18|TRBD2|14
CASSAAGEVHEQYF
TGTGCCAGCTCAGCTGCGGGAGAAGTCCACGAGCAGTACTTC
>TRBJ1-1|many|TRBV6-2/TRBV6-3|TRBD1|14
CASSTGQRNTEAFF
TGTGCCAGCAGTACGGGACAGCGGAATACTGAAGCTTTCTTT
>TRBJ2-2|few|TRBV5-1|TRBD1|16
CASSSGQGGSTGELFF
TGCGCCAGCAGCTCCGGACAGGGTGGCAGCACCGGGGAGCTGTTTTTT
>TRBJ2-2|.|TRBV13|.|16
CASSLGPGRNTGELFF
TGTGCCAGCAGCTTAGGGCCAGGGAGAAACACCGGGGAGCTGTTTTTT
>TRBJ1-1|many|TRBV2|.|14
CASSESRGGTEAFF
TGTGCCAGCAGTGAATCGAGGGGGGGGACTGAAGCTTTCTTT
>TRBJ2-7|few|TRBV24-1|.|12
CATSRPGHEQYF
TGTGCCACCAGCCGCCCTGGGCACGAGCAGTACTTC
>TRBJ1-5|many|TRBV28|.|13
CASSWGSNQPQHF
TGTGCCAGCAGTTGGGGGTCCAATCAGCCCCAGCATTTT
>TRBJ2-3|many|TRBV24-1|.|15
CATSDSWTEANTQYF
TGTGCCACCAGTGATTCTTGGACAGAGGCCAATACGCAGTATTTT
>TRBJ2-7|many|TRBV7-6|TRBD2|15
CASSLEASGSHEQYF
TGTGCCAGCAGCTTAGAGGCTAGCGGGAGCCACGAGCAGTACTTC
>TRBJ2-1|.|TRBV18|.|16
CASSPTRLDRGNEQFF
TGTGCCAGCTCACCGACTAGACTGGACCGGGGCAATGAGCAGTTCTTC
>TRBJ2-7|many|TRBV20-1|TRBD1|15
CSARDTRLTGGEQYF
TGCAGTGCTAGAGATACTCGTCTGACAGGGGGCGAGCAGTACTTC
>TRBJ2-7|many|TRBV19|.|14
CASSSSRDVYEQYF
TGTGCCAGTAGCTCCTCGCGGGACGTCTACGAGCAGTACTTC
>TRBJ1-5|few|TRBV20-1|.|12
CSATRADQPQHF
TGCAGTGCTACCAGGGCGGATCAGCCCCAGCATTTT
>TRBJ2-2|.|TRBV20-1|TRBD1|14
CSARGTGGYGELFF
TGCAGTGCCAGAGGGACAGGGGGTTACGGGGAGCTGTTTTTT
>TRBJ2-1|many|TRBV5-5|TRBD2|15
CASSFMSGSWNEQFF
TGTGCCAGCAGCTTTATGAGCGGGAGCTGGAATGAGCAGTTCTTC
>TRBJ2-1|many|TRBV11-2|TRBD2|16
CASSYRLAGVIHEQFF
TGTGCCAGCAGCTACCGACTAGCGGGAGTCATCCATGAGCAGTTCTTC
>TRBJ2-7|many|TRBV27|.|12
CASRSSRNEQYF
TGTGCCAGCAGATCTTCTAGGAACGAGCAGTACTTC
>TRBJ2-7|many|TRBV28|.|16
CASSPLGHKAAYEQYF
TGTGCCAGCAGTCCTCTTGGGCACAAAGCCGCCTACGAGCAGTACTTC
>TRBJ2-1|many|TRBV28|.|13
CASSSHLYNEQFF
TGTGCCAGCAGTTCACACCTCTACAATGAGCAGTTCTTC
>TRBJ2-5|many|TRBV28|TRBD1|13
CASNPTGTETQYF
TGTGCCAGCAATCCGACAGGGACGGAGACCCAGTACTTC
>TRBJ2-5|many|TRBV11-2|TRBD1|15
CASSYGQGVLETQYF
TGTGCCAGCAGCTATGGACAGGGGGTTCTGGAGACCCAGTACTTC